This TCR beta chain was sequenced during a study of human T cells and chemical hapten exposure. In this sample, this clonotype turned up many times. This sample's time point: patch test 1, 2 weeks after DPC sensitization. The treatment was: therapeutic diphenylcyclopropenone sensitization with weekly scalp DPC. From the RACE reads, TCRdb called clonotypes with MiXCR, one entry per CDR3 protein. This table holds approximately 400,000 distinct CDR3 sequences, approximately 5% found once. The V gene's germline CDR1 is MGHRA and CDR2 YSYEKL. J was trimmed by 2 bases and V by 0 bases; bases with no gene match: 6. CDR3 length equals 18 residues.

Specimen: whole blood, collected in connection with sensitization to the hapten diphenylcyclopropenone (DPC). The TCR sequence derives from a woman in her fifties or sixties with alopecia areata. Some clones in this sample may be carry-over from other donors' samples. The rearrangement uses TRBV4-1 and TRBJ2-2; 10 nucleotides match TRBD2. The CDR3 DNA is TGCGCCAGCAGCCAAGATAGGTCACTAGCGGGAAACACCGGGGAGCTGTTTTTT. Amino acids: CASSQDRSLAGNTGELFF.